Described below is a single TCR beta chain sequence and its context. This record comes from a study of monozygotic twins with inflammatory bowel disease. Eight separate reactions per sample yielded the cDNA. The UMIs contained a 6-nucleotide sample barcode. They were added by template switching during cDNA synthesis. TCRdb re-called the 5' RACE reads and catalogs CDR3 proteins one per entry, DNA excluded. In all, the sample yields fewer than 450,000 distinct CDR3 sequences. The sequence derives from a human donor with ulcerative colitis or Crohn's disease, or a healthy co-twin of an affected twin (not recorded which). Sequenced material: blood.

The CDR3: CASRSGGSYEQYF. The rearrangement links TRBV7-9 to TRBJ2-7. Per the germline V gene, CDR1 is SEHNR and CDR2 is FQNEAQ (reference sequence). CDR3 length equals 13 residues.